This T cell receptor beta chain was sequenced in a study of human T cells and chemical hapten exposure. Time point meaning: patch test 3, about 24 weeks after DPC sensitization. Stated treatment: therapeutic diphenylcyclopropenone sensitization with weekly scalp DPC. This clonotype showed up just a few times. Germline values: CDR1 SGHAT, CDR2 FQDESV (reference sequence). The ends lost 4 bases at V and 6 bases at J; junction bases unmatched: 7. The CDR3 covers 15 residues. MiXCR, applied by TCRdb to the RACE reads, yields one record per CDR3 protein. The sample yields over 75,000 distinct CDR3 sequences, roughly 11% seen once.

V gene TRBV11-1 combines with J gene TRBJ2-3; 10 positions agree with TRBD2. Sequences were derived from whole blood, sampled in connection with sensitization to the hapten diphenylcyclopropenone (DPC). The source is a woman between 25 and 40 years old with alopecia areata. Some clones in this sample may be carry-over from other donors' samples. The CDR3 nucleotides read TGTGCCAGCAGCTCCAGCGGGAGGGTCTGGGATACGCAGTATTTT. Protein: CASSSSGRVWDTQYF.